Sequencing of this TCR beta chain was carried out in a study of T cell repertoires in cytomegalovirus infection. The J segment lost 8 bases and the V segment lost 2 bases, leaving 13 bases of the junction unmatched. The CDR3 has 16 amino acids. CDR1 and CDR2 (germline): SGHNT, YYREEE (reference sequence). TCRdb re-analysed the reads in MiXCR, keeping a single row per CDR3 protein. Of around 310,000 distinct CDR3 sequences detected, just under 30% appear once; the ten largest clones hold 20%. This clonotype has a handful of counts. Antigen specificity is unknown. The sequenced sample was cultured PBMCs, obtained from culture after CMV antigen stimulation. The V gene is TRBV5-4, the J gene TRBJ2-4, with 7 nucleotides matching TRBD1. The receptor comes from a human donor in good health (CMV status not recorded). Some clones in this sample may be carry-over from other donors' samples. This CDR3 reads CASSFGTGNTGDIQYF. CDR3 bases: TGTGCCAGCAGCTTTGGGACGGGAAACACAGGGGACATTCAGTACTTC.